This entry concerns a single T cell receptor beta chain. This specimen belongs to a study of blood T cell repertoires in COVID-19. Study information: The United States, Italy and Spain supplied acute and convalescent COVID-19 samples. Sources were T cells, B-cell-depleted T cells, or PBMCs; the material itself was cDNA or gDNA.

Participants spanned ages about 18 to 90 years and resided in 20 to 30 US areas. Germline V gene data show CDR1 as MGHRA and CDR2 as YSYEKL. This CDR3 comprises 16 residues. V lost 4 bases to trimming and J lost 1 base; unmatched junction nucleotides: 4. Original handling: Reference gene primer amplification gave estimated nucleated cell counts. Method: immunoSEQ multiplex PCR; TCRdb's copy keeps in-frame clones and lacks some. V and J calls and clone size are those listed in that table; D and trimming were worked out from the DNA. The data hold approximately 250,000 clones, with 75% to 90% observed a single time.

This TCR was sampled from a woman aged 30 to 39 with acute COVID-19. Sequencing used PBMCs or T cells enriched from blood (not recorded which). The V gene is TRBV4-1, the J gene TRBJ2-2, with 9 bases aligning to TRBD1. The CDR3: CASSPPGQGNTGELFF. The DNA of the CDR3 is TGCGCCAGCAGCCCTCCGGGACAGGGGAACACCGGGGAGCTGTTTTTT.